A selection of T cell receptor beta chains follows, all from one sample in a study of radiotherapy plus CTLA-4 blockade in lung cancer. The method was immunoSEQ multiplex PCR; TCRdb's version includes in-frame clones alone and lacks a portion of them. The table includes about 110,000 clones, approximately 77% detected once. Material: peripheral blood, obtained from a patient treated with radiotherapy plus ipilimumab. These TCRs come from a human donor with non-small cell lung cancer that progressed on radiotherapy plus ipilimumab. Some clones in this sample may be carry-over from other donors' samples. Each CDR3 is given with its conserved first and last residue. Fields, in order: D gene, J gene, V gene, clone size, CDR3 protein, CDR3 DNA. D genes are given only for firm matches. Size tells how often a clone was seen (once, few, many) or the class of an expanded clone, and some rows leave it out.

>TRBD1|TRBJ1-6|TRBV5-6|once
CASSSRDRDSPLHF
TGTGCCAGCAGCTCCCGGGACAGGGATTCACCCCTCCACTTT
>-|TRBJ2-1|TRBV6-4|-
CASSDVPNNEQFF
TGTGCCAGCAGTGACGTACCCAACAATGAGCAGTTCTTC
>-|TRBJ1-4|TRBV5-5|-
CASSFLVQDNEKLFF
TGTGCCAGCAGCTTTTTGGTTCAAGATAATGAAAAACTGTTTTTT
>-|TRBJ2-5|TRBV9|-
CASSFRTWETQYF
TGTGCCAGCAGCTTCAGGACCTGGGAGACCCAGTACTTC
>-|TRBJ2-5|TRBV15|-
CATRGRQYQETQYF
TGTGCCACCAGGGGAAGACAGTACCAAGAGACCCAGTACTTC
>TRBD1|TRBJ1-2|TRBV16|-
CASSQTGGAFNYGYTF
TGTGCCAGCAGCCAGACAGGGGGCGCATTTAACTATGGCTACACCTTC
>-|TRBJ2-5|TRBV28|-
CASSLETQYF
TGTGCCAGCAGCTTGGAGACCCAGTACTTC
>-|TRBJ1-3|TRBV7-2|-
CASSLSRSWAGNTIYF
TGTGCCAGCAGCTTATCCCGGAGTTGGGCTGGAAACACCATATATTTT
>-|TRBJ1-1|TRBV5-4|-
CASSLDGYTEAFF
TGTGCCAGCAGCTTGGACGGCTACACTGAAGCTTTCTTT
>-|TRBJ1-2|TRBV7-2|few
CASSFLQGGYTF
TGTGCCAGCAGCTTTCTTCAGGGTGGCTACACCTTC
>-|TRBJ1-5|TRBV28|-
CASRAREGNQPQHF
TGTGCCAGCAGAGCCAGGGAGGGGAATCAGCCCCAGCATTTT
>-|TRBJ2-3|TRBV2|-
CASSVQGDTDTQYF
TGTGCCAGCAGTGTCCAGGGAGACACAGATACGCAGTATTTT
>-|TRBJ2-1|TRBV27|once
CASSRTYNEQFF
TGTGCCAGCAGCCGAACTTACAATGAGCAGTTCTTC
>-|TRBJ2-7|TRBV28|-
CASSFPYYEQYF
TGTGCCAGCAGTTTCCCCTACTACGAGCAGTACTTC
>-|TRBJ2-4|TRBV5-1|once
CASSQTSPGENIQYF
TGCGCCAGCAGCCAAACGTCCCCGGGCGAAAACATTCAGTACTTC
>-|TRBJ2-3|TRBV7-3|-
CASSSGYEGSDTQYF
TGTGCCAGCAGCTCTGGGTATGAGGGATCAGATACGCAGTATTTT
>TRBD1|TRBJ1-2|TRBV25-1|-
CASSASRQGSYGYTF
TGTGCCAGCAGTGCCTCGAGACAGGGTAGTTATGGCTACACCTTC
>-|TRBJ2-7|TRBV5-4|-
CASSLDGDAYEQYF
TGTGCCAGCAGCTTGGACGGGGATGCCTACGAGCAGTACTTC
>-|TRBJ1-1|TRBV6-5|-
CASSSMDRENTEAFF
TGTGCCAGCAGTTCTATGGACCGAGAGAACACTGAAGCTTTCTTT
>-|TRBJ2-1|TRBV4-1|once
CASSNPLAKRVNEQFF
TGCGCCAGCAGCAACCCCTTGGCTAAGCGTGTCAATGAGCAGTTCTTC
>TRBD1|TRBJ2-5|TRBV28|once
CASRQTGGQETQYF
TGTGCCAGCAGGCAGACAGGGGGCCAAGAGACCCAGTACTTC
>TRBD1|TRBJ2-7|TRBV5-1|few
CASRPTFGTGNYEQYF
TGCGCCAGCAGGCCGACCTTCGGGACAGGTAACTACGAGCAGTACTTC
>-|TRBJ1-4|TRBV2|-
CASSEQGPGEKLFF
TGTGCCAGCAGTGAGCAGGGGCCGGGGGAAAAACTGTTTTTT
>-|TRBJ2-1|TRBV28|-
CASSFLGARGNEQFF
TGTGCCAGCAGTTTTTTGGGGGCAAGAGGCAATGAGCAGTTCTTC
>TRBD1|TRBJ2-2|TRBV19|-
CASSTSGTATGELFF
TGTGCCAGTAGTACCTCCGGGACAGCGACCGGGGAGCTGTTTTTT
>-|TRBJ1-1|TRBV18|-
CASSPRGLNTEAFF
TGTGCCAGCTCACCACGGGGACTGAACACTGAAGCTTTCTTT
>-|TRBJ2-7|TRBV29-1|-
CSVEQGVPYEQYF
TGCAGCGTTGAGCAAGGGGTGCCCTACGAGCAGTACTTC
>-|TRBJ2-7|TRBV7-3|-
CASSPKEGAYEQYF
TGTGCCAGCAGCCCGAAGGAGGGGGCTTACGAGCAGTACTTC
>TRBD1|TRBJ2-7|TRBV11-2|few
CASSSPRTGKEQYF
TGTGCCAGCAGCTCCCCAAGGACAGGGAAGGAGCAGTACTTC
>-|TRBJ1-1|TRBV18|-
CASSPGVTEAFF
TGTGCCAGCTCACCAGGGGTCACTGAAGCTTTCTTT
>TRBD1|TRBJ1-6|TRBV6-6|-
CASSKPGQGVYSPLHF
TGTGCCAGCAGTAAACCGGGACAGGGAGTGTATTCACCCCTCCACTTT
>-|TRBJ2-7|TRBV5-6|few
CASSLGPGSYEQYF
TGTGCCAGCAGCTTGGGGCCGGGTTCCTACGAGCAGTACTTC
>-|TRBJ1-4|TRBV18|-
CASSPIAGETEKLFF
TGTGCCAGCTCACCTATCGCAGGGGAGACCGAAAAACTGTTTTTT
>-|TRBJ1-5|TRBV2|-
CASSDVYSNQPQHF
TGTGCCAGCAGCGACGTTTATAGCAATCAGCCCCAGCATTTT
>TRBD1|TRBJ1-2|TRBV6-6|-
CASSPDRVGGYTF
TGTGCCAGCAGTCCCGACAGGGTTGGTGGCTACACCTTC
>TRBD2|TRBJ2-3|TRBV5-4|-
CASSGAGGPTDTQYF
TGTGCCAGCAGCGGGGCGGGGGGGCCGACAGATACGCAGTATTTT
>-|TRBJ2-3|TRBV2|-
CASRPEADTQYF
TGTGCCAGCAGGCCGGAGGCAGATACGCAGTATTTT
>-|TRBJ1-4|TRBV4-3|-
CASSREGRRAFATNEKLFF
TGCGCCAGCAGCCGGGAGGGCAGGAGAGCTTTTGCAACTAATGAAAAACTGTTTTTT
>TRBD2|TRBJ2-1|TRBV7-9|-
CASSPRLAGDHEQFF
TGTGCCAGCAGCCCGCGACTAGCGGGGGACCATGAGCAGTTCTTC
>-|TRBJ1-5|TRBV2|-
CASSEFARPQHF
TGTGCCAGCAGTGAATTTGCCCGGCCCCAGCATTTT
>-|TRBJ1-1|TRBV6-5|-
CASGRGNTEAFF
TGTGCCAGCGGTAGGGGGAACACTGAAGCTTTCTTT
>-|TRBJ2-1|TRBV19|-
CASSIGLSYNEQFF
TGTGCCAGTAGTATCGGGCTCTCCTACAATGAGCAGTTCTTC
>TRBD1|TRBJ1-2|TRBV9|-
CASSSLPQGALYGYTF
TGTGCCAGCAGCTCCCTACCCCAGGGGGCTCTATATGGCTACACCTTC
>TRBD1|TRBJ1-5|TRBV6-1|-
CASSERQGADQPQHF
TGTGCCAGCAGTGAGAGACAGGGGGCGGATCAGCCCCAGCATTTT
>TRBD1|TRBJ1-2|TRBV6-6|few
CASSYRDRGFGYTF
TGTGCCAGCAGTTACAGGGACAGGGGATTTGGCTACACCTTC
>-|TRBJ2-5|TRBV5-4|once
CASSLGPQETQYF
TGTGCCAGCAGCTTGGGACCTCAAGAGACCCAGTACTTC
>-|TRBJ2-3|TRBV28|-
CASSSGGLIPDF
TGTGCCAGCAGTTCAGGGGGGCTGATCCCCGATTTT
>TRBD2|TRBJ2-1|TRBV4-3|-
CASSQDRSLAGDNEQFF
TGCGCCAGCAGCCAAGATAGATCCCTAGCGGGGGACAATGAGCAGTTCTTC
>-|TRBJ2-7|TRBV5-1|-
CASGVAPPNYEQYF
TGCGCCAGCGGGGTGGCTCCTCCTAACTACGAGCAGTACTTC
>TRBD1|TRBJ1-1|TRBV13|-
CASSSYRGTEAFF
TGTGCCAGCAGCTCTTACAGGGGCACTGAAGCTTTCTTT
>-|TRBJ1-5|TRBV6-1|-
CASSAQPGALNQPQHF
TGTGCCAGCAGTGCACAACCGGGGGCCCTCAATCAGCCCCAGCATTTT
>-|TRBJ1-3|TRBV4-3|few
CASSQDWSSGNTIYF
TGCGCCAGCAGCCAAGATTGGTCCTCTGGAAACACCATATATTTT
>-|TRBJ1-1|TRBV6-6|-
CASSYVGKAFF
TGTGCCAGCAGTTACGTAGGGAAAGCTTTCTTT